The 26 T cell receptor beta chains in this list originate from one sample, sequenced in a study of T cell responses to AZD1222 COVID-19 vaccine (dated by TCRdb to 2020 to 2023). The library was built by means of the immunoSEQ multiplex PCR assay. TCRdb took over this immuneACCESS table, retaining in-frame rearrangements with V and J assigned. Such tables are incomplete; in checked studies, under half of the missing clones stem from an unresolved V gene, and the remainder is unexplained. This sample lists some 130,000 clones; less than 90% were detected once. The ten biggest clones cover roughly 2.4% of the sample. The sample's time point label, in plain terms: baseline before first vaccination. This material consisted of peripheral blood, taken on day 0 of AZD1222 vaccination. The receptors were gathered from an adult in good health.

V and J are TRBV18 and TRBJ2-1; 8 nucleotides line up with TRBD1. The V segment lost 4 bases and the J segment 2 bases; nucleotides outside the gene matches: 7. Germline-derived CDR1 and CDR2 are KGHSH and LQKENI. The CDR3 spans 16 residues. CDR3 in amino acids: CASSQIQGVPYNEQFF. CDR3 nucleotide sequence: TGTGCCAGCTCACAGATACAGGGGGTCCCCTACAATGAGCAGTTCTTC.

The chain carries TRBV6-5 and TRBJ2-2; D gene uncertain. The CDR3 extends over 13 amino acids. V lost 7 bases and J 6 bases, leaving 12 bases between the germline ends. The V gene's germline CDR1 is MNHEY and CDR2 SVGAGI. This CDR3 reads CASTWRQPGELFF. The CDR3 region has the DNA TGTGCCAGCACTTGGCGGCAGCCCGGGGAGCTGTTTTTT.

The chain links TRBV2 to TRBJ2-7, with D perhaps matching TRBD1 (5 bases). In germline, CDR1 is SNHLY, CDR2 FYNNEI. Trimming removed 2 bases from V and 5 bases from J, with 13 bases in between. CDR3 length: 14 amino acids. CDR3 loop: CASSERGKGNEQYF. CDR3 nucleotide sequence: TGTGCCAGCAGTGAAAGGGGAAAAGGGAACGAGCAGTACTTC.

Here the CDR3 DNA reads TGCGCCAGCAGCCCCGGGACTGCCAATAATGAGCAGTTCTTC. As protein: CASSPGTANNEQFF. This chain uses TRBV4-1 with TRBJ2-1; D may be TRBD2 (6 bases). Germline V CDR1 and CDR2: MGHRA, YSYEKL. V dropped 4 bases and J dropped 7 bases, with 14 bases sitting between them. This CDR3 is 14 amino acids long.

The chain combines TRBV5-1 with TRBJ2-1; possibly TRBD1 for D (6 bases). The germline gives CDR1 SGHRS, CDR2 YFSETQ. This CDR3 has 15 residues. V shed 4 bases and J shed 8 bases, with 19 bases lying between them. CDR3 sequence: CASSPGHGIAYEQFF. The CDR3 DNA sequence: TGCGCCAGCAGCCCGGGACACGGGATCGCCTATGAGCAGTTCTTC.

This chain joins TRBV2 and TRBJ2-3; D is possibly TRBD1 (5 bases). The germline V and J ends were trimmed by 8 bases and 0 bases, with 15 bases remaining between them. Germline V gene sequence: CDR1 SNHLY, CDR2 FYNNEI. The CDR3 is 15 residues long. The CDR3 region is CASLPRGGSTDTQYF. The CDR3 nucleotides are TGTGCCAGCCTCCCTAGGGGCGGTAGCACAGATACGCAGTATTTT.

This rearrangement joins TRBV7-8 to TRBJ2-7; 12 bases map to TRBD2. With 5 bases clipped from V and 2 bases from J, the junction kept 10 bases outside the gene matches. This CDR3 is built from 17 residues. Germline CDR1 reads SGHVS; CDR2 reads FQNEAQ. CDR3 loop: CASSPRLAGEVAYEQYF. The DNA for the CDR3 is TGTGCCAGCAGCCCCCGACTAGCGGGAGAGGTAGCCTACGAGCAGTACTTC.

This clone occurred once. V is TRBV7-6 and J is TRBJ2-5; 9 bases fit TRBD2. This CDR3 contains 15 residues. CDR1 SGHVS and CDR2 FNYEAQ come from the germline V gene. Trimming cost V 1 base and J 4 bases; bases outside gene matches: 4. CDR3 region: CASSLEGAGGETQYF. The CDR3 bases are TGTGCCAGCAGCTTAGAAGGAGCGGGGGGAGAGACCCAGTACTTC.

The chain is built from TRBV30 and TRBJ2-1; TRBD1 matches at 7 bases. Germline assignment: CDR1 GTSNPN and CDR2 SVGIG (reference sequence). This CDR3 region has 14 residues. Trimming took 2 bases from V and 3 from J; bases not matched to a gene: 4. CDR3 amino acids: CAWSRGQRYNEQFF. CDR3 bases: TGTGCCTGGAGTAGGGGGCAGCGCTACAATGAGCAGTTCTTC.

The chain links TRBV30 to TRBJ2-1; tentatively, D is TRBD2 (5 bases). Looked up from germline, CDR1 is GTSNPN and CDR2 is SVGIG (reference sequence). There are 14 residues in the CDR3. Trimming shortened V by 4 bases and J by 4 bases, and 14 bases separated the two germline ends. DNA for the CDR3: TGTGCCTGGACTTCCGACTATTCGTACAATGAGCAGTTCTTC. Translation: CAWTSDYSYNEQFF. Together with reference TRBV30 and TRBJ2-1, the CDR3 gives the full variable domain: SQTIHQWPATLVQPVGSPLSLECTVEGTSNPNLYWYRQAAGRGLQLLFYSVGIGQISSEVPQNLSASRPQDRQFILSSKKLLLSDSGFYLCAWTSDYSYNEQFFGPGTRLTVL.

The genes are TRBV7-6 and TRBJ1-2; D not certain. In germline, CDR1 is SGHVS, CDR2 FNYEAQ. The CDR3 length is 15 residues. V was cut by 1 base and J by 3 bases, with 12 bases left in between. CDR3 coding DNA: TGTGCCAGCAGCTTAGGTGGAGGGTCGGACTATGGCTACACCTTC. Residues: CASSLGGGSDYGYTF. Based on the CDR3 plus reference TRBV7-6 and TRBJ1-2, the full variable domain is GAGVSQSPRYKVTKRGQDVALRCDPISGHVSLYWYRQALGQGPEFLTYFNYEAQQDKSGLPNDRFSAERPEGSISTLTIQRTEQRDSAMYRCASSLGGGSDYGYTFGSGTRLTVV.

The chain uses TRBV2 and TRBJ1-1; TRBD1 matches at 9 bases. The V gene end was trimmed by 7 bases and the J gene end by 10 bases; junction bases not matched to a gene: 13. This CDR3 has 14 amino acids. From germline, CDR1 is SNHLY and CDR2 FYNNEI. The CDR3 region has the DNA TGTGCCAGCACCACCGGAGCTCGACAGGGGGGAGCTTTCTTT. Protein sequence: CASTTGARQGGAFF. Drawing the rest from reference TRBV2 and TRBJ1-1, the complete variable domain is EPEVTQTPSHQVTQMGQEVILRCVPISNHLYFYWYRQILGQKVEFLVSFYNNEISEKSEIFDDQFSVERPDGSNFTLKIRSTKLEDSAMYFCASTTGARQGGAFFGQGTRLTVV.

In its sample, this clone was seen a few times. The same CDR3 also results from other DNA sequences found in this sample. Here the CDR3 reads CASSLLGQPQHF. The CDR3 nucleotides are TGTGCCAGCAGCCTTTTGGGTCAGCCCCAGCATTTT. The rearrangement uses TRBV3-1 (or the pseudogene TRBV3-2) and TRBJ1-5; D uncertain. This CDR3 has 12 amino acids. Between the trimmed V and J ends, which lost 4 bases and 6 bases, there was a span of 7 bases. The V gene's germline CDR1 is LGHDT and CDR2 YNNKEL (reference sequence).

This chain joins TRBV19 and TRBJ2-4, with 12 bases fitting TRBD1. Losses at the gene ends were 5 bases for V and 7 bases for J; bases not matched to a gene: 3. From germline, CDR1 is LNHDA and CDR2 SQIVND (reference sequence). The CDR3 consists of 14 residues. CDR3 coding DNA: TGTGCCAGTAGTCCGGGACAGGGGGCTAACATTCAGTACTTC. Its protein product is CASSPGQGANIQYF.

The chain combines TRBV5-4 with TRBJ1-3; possible D gene TRBD1, 5 bases. Germline V gives CDR1 SGHNT, CDR2 YYREEE (reference sequence). Trimming took off 5 bases at V and 2 bases at J, with 17 bases between the two ends. The CDR3 sequence is 16 residues long. The CDR3 reads CASSLGQGGPGNTIYF. CDR3 nucleotides: TGTGCCAGCAGTCTCGGGCAGGGAGGCCCTGGAAACACCATATATTTT.

The rearrangement links TRBV2 to TRBJ2-7; TRBD2 agrees at 8 bases. V lost 7 bases, J lost 3 bases, and 5 bases stayed unmatched. The V gene's germline CDR1 is SNHLY and CDR2 FYNNEI. This CDR3 contains 13 residues. The CDR3 DNA reads TGTGCCAGCACCCCTAGCGGGTACTACGAGCAGTACTTC. Translated: CASTPSGYYEQYF.

Here the CDR3 DNA reads TGTGCCAGCAGCCCCCGGGACGGCGCCTACGAGCAGTACTTC. Amino acid sequence: CASSPRDGAYEQYF. The chain joins TRBV9 to TRBJ2-7; D is perhaps TRBD1 or TRBD2 (5 bases each). The CDR3 loop spans 14 amino acids. Germline V gives CDR1 SGDLS, CDR2 YYNGEE. V was trimmed by 4 bases and J by 2 bases, leaving 13 bases between them.

The chain joins TRBV18 to TRBJ2-7, with 10 positions matching TRBD2. Trimming cost V 8 bases and J 6 bases; bases outside gene matches: 13. The germline V gene encodes CDR1 KGHSH and CDR2 LQKENI. The CDR3 is 15 amino acids. The CDR3 loop reads CASGLAGVSPGEQYF. The CDR3 nucleotides read TGTGCCAGCGGGCTAGCGGGAGTCTCCCCCGGCGAGCAGTACTTC.

V and J are TRBV10-1 and TRBJ1-5; 7 nucleotides agree with TRBD1. This CDR3 is built from 13 residues. V lost 10 bases, J lost 9 bases, and 12 bases stayed unmatched. Germline lookup yields CDR1 WNHNN and CDR2 SYGVQD (reference sequence). The CDR3 DNA sequence: TGCGCCACCCGGACAGGAAACAAGGTGCCCCAGCATTTT. Its translation is CATRTGNKVPQHF.

The chain couples TRBV7-9 to TRBJ2-7; 7 bases are shared with TRBD2. Germline V gene lookup returns CDR1 SEHNR and CDR2 FQNEAQ (reference sequence). After removal of 1 base from V and 5 bases from J, the junction contained 14 bases not matched to a gene. This CDR3 is 17 amino acids long. The CDR3 spells CASSLDGRAGVSDEQYF. CDR3 nucleotide sequence: TGTGCCAGCAGCTTAGATGGTCGGGCGGGGGTGTCGGACGAGCAGTACTTC.

The chain is built from TRBV5-1 and TRBJ2-1; D is ambiguous. The CDR3 loop spans 15 amino acids. CDR1 and CDR2 (germline): SGHRS, YFSETQ. V was trimmed by 0 bases and J by 6 bases, leaving 13 bases between them. In DNA, the CDR3 is TGCGCCAGCAGCTTGGTAGGCCCTACCTTCAATGAGCAGTTCTTC. It codes for CASSLVGPTFNEQFF.

This chain joins TRBV12-5 and TRBJ1-2, with D perhaps matching TRBD1 (6 bases). The CDR3 totals 14 residues. Germline CDR1 LGHNT, CDR2 FRNRAP. V dropped 1 base and J dropped 5 bases, with 11 bases sitting between them. The CDR3 DNA follows: TGTGCTAGTGGTTTGGCCGGGACACTTTATGGCTACACCTTC. This translates into CASGLAGTLYGYTF.

The chain is built from TRBV2 and TRBJ2-5; 9 positions match TRBD2. There are 16 residues in the CDR3. The V gene's germline CDR1 is SNHLY and CDR2 FYNNEI. The V and J ends lost 3 bases and 1 base, in that order; junction bases with no gene match: 6. CDR3 sequence reads: CASSDPLAGPQETQYF. The CDR3 DNA reads TGTGCCAGCAGTGACCCCCTAGCGGGGCCCCAAGAGACCCAGTACTTC.

The table lists this clone with a count of one. This sequence joins TRBV5-1 and TRBJ2-2, with a tentative D call TRBD1 (6 bases). In germline, CDR1 is SGHRS, CDR2 YFSETQ. V was cut by 0 bases and J by 3 bases, with 15 bases left in between. The CDR3 spans 17 residues. CDR3: CASSLDRVLMDTGELFF. CDR3 in DNA: TGCGCCAGCAGCTTGGACAGGGTTCTGATGGACACCGGGGAGCTGTTTTTT.

The chain carries TRBV2 and TRBJ1-3, with D unresolved. The CDR3 is made up of 12 amino acids. The germline V gene encodes CDR1 SNHLY and CDR2 FYNNEI. The germline V and J ends were trimmed by 6 bases and 0 bases, with 3 bases remaining between them. CDR3 amino acids: CASRYSGNTIYF. In DNA form, the CDR3 reads TGTGCCAGCAGGTACTCTGGAAACACCATATATTTT.

The chain carries TRBV6-2 or TRBV6-3 and TRBJ2-3; D might be TRBD1 (6 bases). V lost 0 bases to trimming and J lost 6 bases, with 16 bases between them. This CDR3 region has 16 residues. CDR1 and CDR2 (germline): MNHEY, SVGEGT. The CDR3 nucleotides read TGTGCCAGCAGTTACTCACAGGAAGGGGGACGGGATACGCAGTATTTT. Translating gives CASSYSQEGGRDTQYF.